This T cell receptor (beta chain) was sequenced in a study of PD-L1 blockade in urothelial cancer. Across the study: At 3 weeks after treatment start (second dose) and again at 6 weeks, blood was analyzed. There were a median of about 140,000 T cells in blood samples.

Documented time point: peripheral blood 6 weeks after treatment start. Only in-frame clones appear in the TCRdb table, and some are missing; sequencing was by immunoSEQ multiplex PCR. Of around 87,000 clones detected, around four fifths appear once; the ten largest clones hold approximately 8.4%. CDR3 size: 15 residues. Germline CDR1 reads SGHAT; CDR2 reads FQNNGV. The trim removed 1 base at V and 1 base at J, leaving 1 base unmatched. V gene TRBV11-2 combines with J gene TRBJ2-7; TRBD2 aligns across 10 bases. This receptor was taken from a man aged 65 to 85 with urothelial cancer. This specimen consisted of PBMCs, obtained around atezolizumab (anti-PD-L1) treatment. The CDR3: CASSLGTSGSYEQYF. CDR3 coding DNA: TGTGCCAGCAGCTTAGGGACTAGCGGTTCCTACGAGCAGTACTTC.